The TCR beta chain under discussion was sequenced for a study of blood T cell repertoires in COVID-19 (dated by TCRdb to about 2020). Some background on the complete study: Collaborator samples came from the United States, Italy and Spain and covered acute and convalescent phases of COVID-19. The material from the prospective study consisted of cDNA or gDNA derived from T cells, B-cell-depleted T cells, or PBMCs. The dataset comprised deeply sampled blood TCRbeta repertoires from subjects exposed to, actively infected with, or recovered from COVID-19. The repertoires were released in a freely available public database meant as a resource for research on the immune response to SARS-CoV-2. Samples were obtained from the ongoing ImmuneRACE study (first 160 participants) and from roughly 1,300 subjects provided by 6 global collaborators. The sample metadata nearly always contained a de-identified subject ID, COVID-19 status, age in years and sex. HLA class I and class II types, where available, came from metadata supplied by the sample provider rather than from assay-based typing.

The investigation overall reported the following: How much clinical and demographic metadata was included differed by source and by participant, and the metadata was provided uncurated.

Each collaborating institution followed its own protocols to collect whole blood in K2EDTA tubes. For TCRbeta analysis, collaborator samples were shipped as frozen whole blood, as isolated PBMCs, or as DNA extracted from either sample type. The immunoSEQ Assay, a bias-controlled multiplex PCR, was used to amplify TCRbeta CDR3 regions from genomic DNA. As for the authors' bioinformatics: Nucleated cell counts per sample were estimated from amplification of reference gene primers within the assay. To quantify the absolute abundance of each unique TCRbeta CDR3 rearrangement, sequence reads were collapsed and filtered. For each sample, productive Simpson clonality was calculated as the square root of Simpson's diversity index over productive rearrangements. TCRdb carries this immuneACCESS record with in-frame sequences only. Its versions omit some clonotypes, under half of them owing to an unresolved V gene in the studies checked, with the rest unexplained. V, J and clone size are taken as reported in that table, and D and trimming were inferred from the DNA itself. Recorded for this sample are about 200,000 clones; about 88% of them occurred a single time. Of the sample, around 1.5% is held by the ten largest clones.

Germline trimming: 3 bases from V, 4 bases from J; junction bases outside gene matches: 3. CDR1 and CDR2 are drawn from the germline V gene: SGDLS, YYNGEE. The CDR3, cysteine through phenylalanine, is 13 amino acids long. The entry retains the CDR3 DNA only, 39 bases that are in frame from base 1. Note on this clone: Its antigen remains undetermined. Base qualities are not recorded, but no much larger clone differs from it by a single base.

The receptor was derived from a man aged 18 to 29 with active or convalescent COVID-19. The sample consisted of peripheral blood. Here the chain combines TRBV9 and TRBJ1-2; TRBD1 lines up with 7 middle nucleotides. Here the CDR3 is given as CASSAGQFYGYTF. The base sequence is TGTGCCAGCAGCGCGGGACAGTTCTATGGCTACACCTTC. The CDR3, completed at both ends by the reference TRBV9 and TRBJ1-2 genes, gives the full variable domain DSGVTQTPKHLITATGQRVTLRCSPRSGDLSVYWYQQSLDQGLQFLIQYYNGEERAKGNILERFSAQQFPDLHSELNLSSLELGDSALYFCASSAGQFYGYTFGSGTRLTVV.